A selection of T cell receptor beta chains follows, all from one sample in a study of cytomegalovirus exposure and HLA in healthy donors. Sequencing was performed with immunoSEQ multiplex PCR; in TCRdb, only in-frame clones are kept and a portion is missing. Counted here are around 85,000 clones, 74% occurring once; the ten biggest clones make up about a fifth. The sample was PBMCs. The receptors come from a man between 25 and 39 years old in good health and CMV-seropositive. Each CDR3 is given with its conserved first and last residue. The D gene is left open where the match is weak. Where a row states a size, it is once, few, many or the class of an expanded clone; other rows omit it.

TRBJ2-5	.	.	TRBV7-9	TGTGCCAGCAGCTCGCCGCGCGGTGCCCTGGGAGAGACCCAGTACTTC	CASSSPRGALGETQYF
TRBJ2-5	.	once	TRBV4-3	TGCGCCAGCAGCTCCCCGACTAGAGTCCAAGAGACCCAGTACTTC	CASSSPTRVQETQYF
TRBJ2-2	TRBD1	few	TRBV9	TGTGCCAGCATGCAGGGGGCGAACACCGGGGAGCTGTTTTTT	CASMQGANTGELFF
TRBJ1-5	TRBD1	.	TRBV4-1	TGCGCCAGCAGCCCCCAAACCGGGACAGCCAATCAGCCCCAGCATTTT	CASSPQTGTANQPQHF
TRBJ1-1	TRBD1	.	TRBV5-1	TGCGCCAGCAGCGCGGGACAGCCGAACACTGAAGCTTTCTTT	CASSAGQPNTEAFF
TRBJ1-1	TRBD1	few	TRBV6-5	TGTGCCAGCAGTCCCCGGACAGGGAGGAACACTGAAGCTTTCTTT	CASSPRTGRNTEAFF
TRBJ1-1	TRBD1	.	TRBV25-1	TGTGCCAGCAGTGTAAACTCAGGGGGCCGGGCTGAAGCTTTCTTT	CASSVNSGGRAEAFF
TRBJ2-7	.	.	TRBV7-9	TGTGCCAGCAGCTCTCAGGGGAGCGAGCAGTACTTC	CASSSQGSEQYF
TRBJ1-5	.	.	TRBV18	TGTGCCAGCTCAGTGGACGGGGAGCCCCAGCATTTT	CASSVDGEPQHF
TRBJ2-3	.	.	TRBV6-5	TGTGCCAGCAGTTACGGGGAGAGCACAGATACGCAGTATTTT	CASSYGESTDTQYF
TRBJ1-5	.	once	TRBV18	TGTGCCAGCTCAGATCAGGCGCCCAATCAGCCCCAGCATTTT	CASSDQAPNQPQHF
TRBJ2-1	TRBD2	.	TRBV19	TGTGCCAGTAGTATAGTTGCGGGGGGCCTTACTTACAATGAGCAGTTCTTC	CASSIVAGGLTYNEQFF
TRBJ1-2	.	.	TRBV4-2	TGTGCCAGCAGCCAAGACAGGGTCGGAGGCTACACCTTC	CASSQDRVGGYTF
TRBJ1-4	.	.	TRBV6-1	TGCGCCAGCAGTGAAGTGGGCGCGACAATGGGGGGAGTTGAAAAACTGTTTTTT	CASSEVGATMGGVEKLFF
TRBJ2-6	.	.	TRBV2	TGTGCCAGCAGTGGCACAGTCGGCAGGGGGGCCAACGTCCTGACTTTC	CASSGTVGRGANVLTF